This T cell receptor (beta chain) emerged from a study of blood T cell repertoires in COVID-19. On the study more broadly: Both acute and convalescent COVID-19 samples were obtained from the United States, Italy and Spain. T cells, B-cell-depleted T cells, or PBMCs supplied cDNA or gDNA.

The CDR3 has 13 amino acids. Trimming took 5 bases from V and 3 from J; bases not matched to a gene: 4. TCRdb's table, derived via immunoSEQ multiplex PCR, lists solely in-frame clones and lacks some. The sample includes 250,000 to 350,000 clones, 70% to 90% seen only once; the top ten take more than 7.5%. This clone was found once. The sequencing input was peripheral blood. This clonotype was sampled from a man aged 18 to 30 with active or convalescent COVID-19. The V and J genes are TRBV12-3 or TRBV12-4 and TRBJ2-7; TRBD1 aligns across 7 bases. CDR3 amino acids: CASSTTGYYEQYF. CDR3 DNA sequence: TGTGCCAGCAGTACGACAGGGTACTACGAGCAGTACTTC.